These 13 T cell receptor beta chains originate from one sample sequenced in a study of blood T cells in healthy people across ages (dated by TCRdb to the mid-2010s). Libraries were made using 5' RACE. Sequencing was performed on an Illumina HiSeq 2500. A second PCR of roughly 7 to 11 cycles was run with a J-beta primer mix and a sample-barcoded 5' primer. The raw public reads went through TCRdb reprocessing: fastp at Q25, MiXCR clone calling, in-frame beta chains kept. Rows with one shared CDR3 protein collapse into an entry with the most common genes and DNA. In this sample the table shows some 880,000 distinct CDR3 sequences, around 36% of which occur a single time. Roughly 13% of the sample rests with the top ten. Material for sequencing was blood. All receptors come from a man younger than 35 in good health.

This clonotype appeared many times. This chain connects TRBV10-3 to TRBJ1-2; D is unresolved. This CDR3 spans 15 amino acids. CDR1 ENHRY and CDR2 SYGVKD come from the germline V gene. The V end was cut by 3 bases, the J end by 8 bases, with 19 bases between. CDR3 in DNA: TGTGCCATCAGTGATTCCCTCGACAAGGGTAGCGGCTACACCTTC. Amino acids: CAISDSLDKGSGYTF.

The CDR3, as DNA: TGTGCCACCAGTGATGTAGGGCCGCTGGATACGCAGTATTTT. This gives the protein CATSDVGPLDTQYF. The chain carries TRBV24-1 and TRBJ2-3; D is unresolved. The V end was cut by 3 bases, the J end by 6 bases, with 12 bases between. The V gene's germline CDR1 is KGHDR and CDR2 SFDVKD. The CDR3 consists of 14 residues.

V gene TRBV4-3 combines with J gene TRBJ1-1, with D tentatively TRBD1 (6 bases). V lost 0 bases and J 1 base, leaving 9 bases between the germline ends. The CDR3 has 15 amino acids. CDR1 is LGHNA, CDR2 YSLEER, per germline. CDR3 in DNA: TGCGCCAGCAGCCAAGACGGGACACCGAACACTGAAGCTTTCTTT. Protein product: CASSQDGTPNTEAFF.

Of note for this clonotype: One end of the junction fails to match germline, which may point to a read error. V is TRBV20-1 and J is TRBJ1-1; 8 bases match TRBD1. The CDR3 sequence is 16 residues long. Germline lookup yields CDR1 DFQATT and CDR2 SNEGSKA (reference sequence). The CDR3 DNA follows: TGCAGTGCAAGAGACAGGGGCCGCGGTCGACGGACTGAAGCTTTCTTT. It specifies CSARDRGRGRRTEAFF.

This clonotype occurred a few times. The chain combines TRBV27 with TRBJ2-3, with D maybe TRBD2 (6 bases). From germline, CDR1 is MNHEY and CDR2 SMNVEV (reference sequence). V was shortened by 9 bases and J by 4 bases, with 17 bases between the two germline ends. This CDR3 comprises 14 residues. The CDR3 loop is CARRLDTVPDTQYF. As DNA, the CDR3 is TGTGCCAGGAGACTAGATACTGTCCCAGATACGCAGTATTTT.

This chain uses TRBV20-1 with TRBJ2-5; D is undetermined. Germline V gene lookup returns CDR1 DFQATT and CDR2 SNEGSKA (reference sequence). V gave up 3 bases and J gave up 11 bases, with 16 bases separating them. CDR3 length: 12 residues. The CDR3 reads CSASPGGNEQYF. The DNA of the CDR3 is TGCAGTGCTAGTCCGGGCGGCAATGAGCAGTACTTC.

CDR3 coding DNA: TGTGCCAGCAGCGTGGCCGGAAGATTATACGAGCAGTACTTC. Translating it yields CASSVAGRLYEQYF. The chain combines TRBV5-6 with TRBJ2-7; D remains ambiguous. Trimming took 4 bases from V and 4 from J, leaving 15 bases between them. This CDR3 has 14 residues. Per the germline V gene, CDR1 is SGHDT and CDR2 is YYEEEE.

This clonotype was detected a few times. The genes are TRBV4-1 and TRBJ1-5; D may be TRBD1 (5 bases). V gave up 1 base and J gave up 2 bases, with 9 bases separating them. Per the germline V gene, CDR1 is MGHRA and CDR2 is YSYEKL. The CDR3 runs to 15 residues. CDR3 sequence (DNA): TGCGCCAGCAGCCAAGTCAAAGGGGGCAATCAGCCCCAGCATTTT. Its protein is CASSQVKGGNQPQHF.

Of note for this clonotype: At one boundary the junction diverges from the germline segment, which might be a read error. The rearrangement uses TRBV7-2 and TRBJ2-5; the D is unclear. Germline CDR1 and CDR2: SGHTA and FQGNSA. The CDR3 length is 14 residues. The DNA of the CDR3 is TGTGCCAGCAGCCGGACGGCCCGACAAGAGACCCAGTGCTTC. Its protein is CASSRTARQETQCF.

This clonotype was counted between two and nine times. CDR3 protein: CASGTGLGETQYF. The CDR3 DNA is TGTGCCAGCGGGACAGGGCTCGGAGAGACCCAGTACTTC. The chain recombines TRBV6-5 with TRBJ2-5; TRBD1 agrees at 9 bases. This CDR3 is built from 13 residues. Trimming took 8 bases from V and 4 from J; bases not matched to a gene: 5. Germline V gene data show CDR1 as MNHEY and CDR2 as SVGAGI.

This chain connects TRBV5-1 to TRBJ1-2; 7 positions agree with TRBD1. The germline gives CDR1 SGHRS, CDR2 YFSETQ. With 3 bases clipped from V and 2 bases from J, the junction kept 4 bases outside the gene matches. The CDR3 loop spans 14 amino acids. The CDR3 reads CASSYGTANYGYTF. In DNA, the CDR3 is TGCGCCAGCAGCTACGGGACAGCAAACTATGGCTACACCTTC.

The chain is built from TRBV20-1 and TRBJ2-1, with TRBD2 identical over 11 bases. The CDR3 is 15 amino acids. Germline lookup yields CDR1 DFQATT and CDR2 SNEGSKA (reference sequence). The V and J ends lost 1 base and 8 bases, in that order; junction bases with no gene match: 7. In DNA, the CDR3 is TGCAGTGCTAGAGTAACTAGCGGGAGTGGCTATGAGCAGTTCTTC. Translation gives CSARVTSGSGYEQFF.

The V call is TRBV18, the J call TRBJ2-7, with 8 bases aligning to TRBD1. The CDR3 contains 14 residues. Germline CDR1 KGHSH, CDR2 LQKENI. V was pared by 0 bases and J by 6 bases, with 4 bases of the junction left unmatched. DNA for the CDR3: TGTGCCAGCTCACCACCGGACAGGGTAACCGAGCAGTACTTC. It encodes CASSPPDRVTEQYF.